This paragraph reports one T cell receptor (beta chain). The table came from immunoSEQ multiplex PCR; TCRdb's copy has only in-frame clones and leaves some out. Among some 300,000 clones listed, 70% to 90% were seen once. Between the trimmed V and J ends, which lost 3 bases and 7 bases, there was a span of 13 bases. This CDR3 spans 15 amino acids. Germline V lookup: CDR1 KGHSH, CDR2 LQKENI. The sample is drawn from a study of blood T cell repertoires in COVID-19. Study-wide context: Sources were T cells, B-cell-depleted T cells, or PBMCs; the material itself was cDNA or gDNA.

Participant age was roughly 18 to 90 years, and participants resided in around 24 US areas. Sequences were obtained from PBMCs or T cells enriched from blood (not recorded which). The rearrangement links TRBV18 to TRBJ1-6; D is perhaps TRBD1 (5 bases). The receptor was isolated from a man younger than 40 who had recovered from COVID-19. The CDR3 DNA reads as TGTGCCAGCTCACCGCCCGGGGGGGAGAATTCACCCCTCCACTTT. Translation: CASSPPGGENSPLHF.